The TCR beta chain under discussion was sequenced for a study of response to subunit inactivated influenza vaccine. This clonotype occurred a few times. The antigen is not known. The V and J ends lost 7 bases and 3 bases, in that order; junction bases with no gene match: 3. The germline V gene encodes CDR1 MNHNY and CDR2 SVGAGI (reference sequence). This CDR3 is built from 12 residues. TCRdb recomputed calls from the RT-PCR reads with MiXCR, one row per CDR3 protein. The sample records approximately 700,000 distinct CDR3 sequences, more than 11% being singletons. Study-level results: After each seasonal influenza vaccination, few new T cells are recruited, the authors suggested.

The TCR originated in a man aged 50-60 years who received an inactivated influenza vaccine. J is TRBJ2-7 and V is TRBV6-6, with 7 bases fitting TRBD1. The specimen was PBMCs from blood, collected 14 to 15 days before vaccination. The CDR3 DNA is TGTGCCAGCACCGACAGGGACTACGAGCAGTACTTC. Translating gives CASTDRDYEQYF.